The clone carrying this TCR beta chain was observed many times. What it recognizes is unknown. The authors amplified TCR beta CDR3 regions from RNA transcripts. RT-PCR was first run with HTBI primers, then multiplex PCR in a second round. TCRdb called the multiplex PCR reads again in MiXCR, with one record for every CDR3 protein. The data show 500,000 to 800,000 distinct CDR3 sequences, under 50% seen once. The CDR3 is 15 amino acids. From germline, CDR1 is SGHDN and CDR2 FVKESK. With 1 base removed from V and 4 bases from J, the gap between germline ends came to 13 bases. The record originates from a study of Graves' ophthalmopathy and Graves' hyperthyroidism. Whole-study results and caveats: In blood, most expanded thyroid clonotypes above 0.001 frequency were also detected.

Orbital computed tomography and thyroid ultrasound, along with TRAb, serum thyroxine and clinical symptoms, underpinned diagnosis. Someone took the PBMCs out of 10 ml of fresh peripheral blood. Material: peripheral blood. The sequence was obtained from an adult man with Graves' ophthalmopathy. The chain carries TRBV14 and TRBJ1-2; possibly TRBD1 for D (5 bases). The CDR3 reads CASSQAGNNLYGYTF. CDR3 nucleotides: TGTGCCAGCAGCCAAGCAGGGAATAATCTCTATGGCTACACCTTC. The complete variable domain, with remaining parts taken from reference TRBV14 and TRBJ1-2, reads EAGVTQFPSHSVIEKGQTVTLRCDPISGHDNLYWYRRVMGKEIKFLLHFVKESKQDESGMPNNRFLAERTGGTYSTLKVQPAELEDSGVYFCASSQAGNNLYGYTFGSGTRLTVV.